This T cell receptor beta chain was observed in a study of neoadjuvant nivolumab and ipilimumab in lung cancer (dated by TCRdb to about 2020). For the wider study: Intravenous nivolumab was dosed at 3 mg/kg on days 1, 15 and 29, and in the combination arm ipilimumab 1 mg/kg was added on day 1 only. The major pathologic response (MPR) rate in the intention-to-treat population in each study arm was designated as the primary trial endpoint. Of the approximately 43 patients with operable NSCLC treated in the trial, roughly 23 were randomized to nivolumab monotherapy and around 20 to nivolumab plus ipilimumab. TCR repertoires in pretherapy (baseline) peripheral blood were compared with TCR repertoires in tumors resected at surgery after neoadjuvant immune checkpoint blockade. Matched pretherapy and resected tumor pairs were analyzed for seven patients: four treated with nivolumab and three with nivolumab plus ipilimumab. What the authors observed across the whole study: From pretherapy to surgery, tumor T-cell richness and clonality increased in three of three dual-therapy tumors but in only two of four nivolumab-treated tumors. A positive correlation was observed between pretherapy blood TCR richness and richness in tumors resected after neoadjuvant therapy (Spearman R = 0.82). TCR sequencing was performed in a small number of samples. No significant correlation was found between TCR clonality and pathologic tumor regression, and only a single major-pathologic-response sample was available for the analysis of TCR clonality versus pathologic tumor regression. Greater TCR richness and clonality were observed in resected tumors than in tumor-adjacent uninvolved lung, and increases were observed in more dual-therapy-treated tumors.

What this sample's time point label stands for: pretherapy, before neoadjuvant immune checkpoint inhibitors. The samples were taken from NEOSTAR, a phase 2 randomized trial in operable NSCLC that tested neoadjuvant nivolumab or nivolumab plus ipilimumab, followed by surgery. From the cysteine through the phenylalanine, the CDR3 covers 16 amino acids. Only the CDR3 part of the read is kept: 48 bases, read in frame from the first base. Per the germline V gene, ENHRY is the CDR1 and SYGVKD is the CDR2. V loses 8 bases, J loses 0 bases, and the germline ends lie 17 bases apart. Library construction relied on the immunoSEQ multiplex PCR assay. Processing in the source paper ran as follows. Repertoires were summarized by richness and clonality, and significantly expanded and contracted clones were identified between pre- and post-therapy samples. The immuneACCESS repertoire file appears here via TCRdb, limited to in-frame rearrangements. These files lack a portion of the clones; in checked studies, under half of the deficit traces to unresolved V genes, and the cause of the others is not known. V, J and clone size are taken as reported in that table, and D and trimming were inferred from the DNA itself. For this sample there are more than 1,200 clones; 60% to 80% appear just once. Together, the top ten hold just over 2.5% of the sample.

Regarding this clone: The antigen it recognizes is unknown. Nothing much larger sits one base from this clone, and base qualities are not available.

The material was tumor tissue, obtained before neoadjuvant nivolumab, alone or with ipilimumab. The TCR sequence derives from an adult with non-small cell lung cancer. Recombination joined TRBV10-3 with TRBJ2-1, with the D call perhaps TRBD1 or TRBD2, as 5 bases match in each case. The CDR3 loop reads CAIGDEWVSSYNEQFF. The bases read TGTGCCATCGGGGACGAATGGGTTAGCTCCTACAATGAGCAGTTCTTC.